The T cell receptor beta chain described here comes from a study of blood T cells in healthy people across ages. Combining a sample-barcoded 5' primer with a J-beta primer mix, a second PCR ran for roughly 7 to 11 cycles. Template switching added a 12-random-nucleotide identifier to every cDNA molecule. CDR3-containing paired-end reads numbering at least 2.5 million came from each sample. TCRdb passed the 5' RACE reads through MiXCR, listing each CDR3 protein once. This sample has approximately 1,100,000 distinct CDR3 sequences, with around 45% found just once. A word on this clonotype: A much larger clone sits a single nucleotide away, making a read error possible.

The specimen sequenced was blood. The sequence was obtained from a woman aged 55-69 years in good health.

CDR3 DNA sequence: TGTGCCAGCAGCCTAGGAGGCAGCACCCACGAGCAGTACTTC. It is translated as CASSLGGSTHEQYF. The V call is TRBV28, the J call TRBJ2-5, with D possibly matching TRBD2 (5 bases). The DNA end favors TRBJ2-7, so the J call may be wrong. CDR1 and CDR2 (germline): MDHEN, SYDVKM. The CDR3 consists of 14 residues.